The entry below describes one T cell receptor beta chain. Antigen unknown. After removal of 4 bases from V and 3 bases from J, the junction contained 9 bases not matched to a gene. The CDR3 is 16 residues long. These data come from a study of cytomegalovirus exposure and HLA in healthy donors. Points from the study as a whole: It was in a later analysis that TCR association rates were seen to vary by HLA locus, highest for DRB1 and lowest for HLA-C. Presence/absence analyses took donor sequencing depth as roughly uniform. A later analysis associated some 18,000 TCR beta sequences with HLA alleles at a 0.05 false discovery rate.

60 Vbeta and 13 Jbeta primers were used in PCR. Profiled with immunoSEQ multiplex PCR; TCRdb holds only in-frame clones, not every one. The sample's table shows over 30,000 clones. The sample taken for sequencing was PBMCs. The genes are TRBV5-3 and TRBJ2-1; 8 positions agree with TRBD2. TRBV5-3 is an open reading frame whose function is uncertain. The TCR sequence derives from a man aged 35 to 55 in good health and CMV-seronegative. The CDR3 DNA reads TGTGCCAGAAGCCCCCAGCCGGGAGGGGGCTACAATGAGCAGTTCTTC. It encodes CARSPQPGGGYNEQFF.